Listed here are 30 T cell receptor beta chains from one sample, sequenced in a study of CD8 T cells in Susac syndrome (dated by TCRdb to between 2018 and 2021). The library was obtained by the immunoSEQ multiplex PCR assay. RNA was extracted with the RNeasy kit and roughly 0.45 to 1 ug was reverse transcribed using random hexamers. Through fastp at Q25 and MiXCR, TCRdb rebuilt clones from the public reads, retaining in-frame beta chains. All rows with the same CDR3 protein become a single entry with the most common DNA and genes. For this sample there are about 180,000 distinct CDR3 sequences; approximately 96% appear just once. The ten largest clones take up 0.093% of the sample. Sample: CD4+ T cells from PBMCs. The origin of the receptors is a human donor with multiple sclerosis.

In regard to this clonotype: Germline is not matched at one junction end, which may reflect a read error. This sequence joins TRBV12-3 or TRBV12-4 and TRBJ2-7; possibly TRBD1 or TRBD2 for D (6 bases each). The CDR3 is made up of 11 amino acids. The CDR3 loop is CASSLAGGLHF. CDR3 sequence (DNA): TGTGCCAGCAGTTTAGCGGGGGGCCTCCACTTC.

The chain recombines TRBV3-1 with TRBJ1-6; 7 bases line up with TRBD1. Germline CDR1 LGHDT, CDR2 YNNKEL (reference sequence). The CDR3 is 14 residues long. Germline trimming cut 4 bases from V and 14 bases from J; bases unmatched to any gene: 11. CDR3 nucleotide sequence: TGTGCCAGCAGCCTCGACAGGGTTGTTTGGACCCTCCACTTT. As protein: CASSLDRVVWTLHF.

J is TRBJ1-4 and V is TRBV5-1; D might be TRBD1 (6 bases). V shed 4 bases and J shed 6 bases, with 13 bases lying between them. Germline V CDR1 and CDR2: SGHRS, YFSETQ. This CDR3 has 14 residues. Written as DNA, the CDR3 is TGCGCCAGCAGCCTTGGGGGCGTGGATGAAAAACTGTTTTTT. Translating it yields CASSLGGVDEKLFF.

The CDR3, as DNA: TGTGCCTCTCAGGACCAGGGAATTTATGGCTACACCTTC. This translates into CASQDQGIYGYTF. This chain connects TRBV30 to TRBJ1-2; D is perhaps TRBD1 (5 bases). Germline V lookup: CDR1 GTSNPN, CDR2 SVGIG (reference sequence). Between the trimmed V and J ends, which lost 7 bases and 5 bases, there was a span of 17 bases. The CDR3 consists of 13 residues.

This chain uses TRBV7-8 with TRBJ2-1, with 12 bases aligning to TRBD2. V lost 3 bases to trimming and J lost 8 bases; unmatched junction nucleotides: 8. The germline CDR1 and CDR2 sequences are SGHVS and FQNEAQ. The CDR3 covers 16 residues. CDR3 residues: CASSFATSGGLHEQFF. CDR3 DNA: TGTGCCAGCAGCTTCGCGACTAGCGGGGGCCTCCATGAGCAGTTCTTC.

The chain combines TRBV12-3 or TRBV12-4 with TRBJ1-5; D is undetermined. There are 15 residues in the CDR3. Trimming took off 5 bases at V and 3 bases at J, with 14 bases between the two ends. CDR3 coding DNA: TGTGCCAGCAGTCCCCCCCCGGGAATCAATCAGCCCCAGCATTTT. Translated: CASSPPPGINQPQHF.

The CDR3, as DNA: TGTGCCAGCAGTGCTCCGACCGAGGCAGATACGCAGTATTTT. Translated, it gives CASSAPTEADTQYF. This chain connects TRBV12-3 or TRBV12-4 to TRBJ2-3; D gene unclear. The CDR3 covers 14 residues. V was cut by 5 bases and J by 4 bases, with 13 bases left in between.

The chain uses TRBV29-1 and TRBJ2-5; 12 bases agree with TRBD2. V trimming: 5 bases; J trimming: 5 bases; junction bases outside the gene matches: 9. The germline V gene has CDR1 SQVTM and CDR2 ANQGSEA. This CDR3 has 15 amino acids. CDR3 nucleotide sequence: TGCAGCGTTCCCCTAGCGGGGGGGAGTGCGGAGACCCAGTACTTC. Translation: CSVPLAGGSAETQYF.

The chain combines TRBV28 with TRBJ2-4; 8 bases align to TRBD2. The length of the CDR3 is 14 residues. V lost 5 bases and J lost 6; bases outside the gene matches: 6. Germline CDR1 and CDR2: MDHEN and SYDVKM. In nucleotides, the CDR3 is TGTGCCAGCAGTCCCCCGGGGGGGGGAAACATTCAGTACTTC. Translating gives CASSPPGGGNIQYF.

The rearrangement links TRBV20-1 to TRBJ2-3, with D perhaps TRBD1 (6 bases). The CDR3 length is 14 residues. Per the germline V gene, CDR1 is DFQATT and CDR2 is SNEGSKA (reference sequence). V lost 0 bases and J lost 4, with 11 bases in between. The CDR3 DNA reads TGCAGTGCTAGAGATCCGACAGGACCAGATACGCAGTATTTT. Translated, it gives CSARDPTGPDTQYF.

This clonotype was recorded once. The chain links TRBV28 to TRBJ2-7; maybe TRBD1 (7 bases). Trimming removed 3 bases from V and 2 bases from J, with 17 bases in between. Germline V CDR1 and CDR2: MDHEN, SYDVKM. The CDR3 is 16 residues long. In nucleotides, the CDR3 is TGTGCCAGCAGTTTGGCCGGGGGACAGATAACCTACGAGCAGTACTTC. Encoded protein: CASSLAGGQITYEQYF.

As DNA, the CDR3 is TGTGCCTGGAGCTCTACGACAGGGCCTACACATAATTCACCCCTCCACTTT. This translates into CAWSSTTGPTHNSPLHF. The chain joins TRBV30 to TRBJ1-6; the match to TRBD1 covers 7 bases. The germline V gene has CDR1 GTSNPN and CDR2 SVGIG (reference sequence). The CDR3 spans 17 residues. V dropped 3 bases and J dropped 5; count of bases not matched to a gene: 13.

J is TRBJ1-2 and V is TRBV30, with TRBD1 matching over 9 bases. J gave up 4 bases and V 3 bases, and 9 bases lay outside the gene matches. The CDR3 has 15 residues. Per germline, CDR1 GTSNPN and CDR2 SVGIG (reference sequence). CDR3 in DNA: TGTGCCTGGAGATTATCGACAGGGGGAAGCTATGGCTACACCTTC. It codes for CAWRLSTGGSYGYTF.

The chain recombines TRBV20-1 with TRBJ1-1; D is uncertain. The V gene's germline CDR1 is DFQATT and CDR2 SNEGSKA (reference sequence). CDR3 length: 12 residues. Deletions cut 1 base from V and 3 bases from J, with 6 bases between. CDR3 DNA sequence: TGCAGTGCTAGAGGGTTGTACACTGAAGCTTTCTTT. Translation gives CSARGLYTEAFF.

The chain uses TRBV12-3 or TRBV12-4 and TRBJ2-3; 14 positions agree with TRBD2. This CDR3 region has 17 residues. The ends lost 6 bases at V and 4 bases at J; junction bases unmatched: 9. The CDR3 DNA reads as TGTGCCAGCAGATATCGCCAGACTAGCGGGGGGGCAGATACGCAGTATTTT. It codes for CASRYRQTSGGADTQYF.

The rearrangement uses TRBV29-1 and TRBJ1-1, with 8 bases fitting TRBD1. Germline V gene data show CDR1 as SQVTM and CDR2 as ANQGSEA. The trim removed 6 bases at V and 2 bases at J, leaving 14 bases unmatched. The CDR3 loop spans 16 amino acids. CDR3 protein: CSVHSWTGRRNTEAFF. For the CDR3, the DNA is TGCAGCGTCCACTCCTGGACAGGGAGACGCAACACTGAAGCTTTCTTT.

CDR3 DNA: TGTGCCAGCAGTTACGGGAGGGTTCAAGAGACCCAGTACTTC. It translates to CASSYGRVQETQYF. The chain uses TRBV6-6 and TRBJ2-5, with 7 positions matching TRBD2. With V trimmed by 2 bases and J by 2 bases, 2 bases remained unmatched. The CDR3 is 14 amino acids. Germline V CDR1 and CDR2: MNHNY, SVGAGI (reference sequence).

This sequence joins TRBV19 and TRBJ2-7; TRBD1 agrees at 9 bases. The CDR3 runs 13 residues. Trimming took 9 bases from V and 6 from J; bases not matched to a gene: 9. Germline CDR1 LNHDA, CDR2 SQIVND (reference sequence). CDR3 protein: CASRYRTGAEQYF. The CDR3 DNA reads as TGTGCCAGCCGGTATCGGACAGGGGCCGAGCAGTACTTC.

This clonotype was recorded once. The CDR3 sequence is CSVGTAPDVEKLFF. Here the CDR3 DNA reads TGCAGCGTTGGGACAGCGCCCGATGTGGAAAAACTGTTTTTT. The chain employs TRBV29-1 and TRBJ1-4; D perhaps matches TRBD1 (6 bases). The ends were cut back, 4 bases at V and 8 bases at J, with 17 bases in the middle. The germline V gene encodes CDR1 SQVTM and CDR2 ANQGSEA. This CDR3 has 14 amino acids. Full variable domain (rest looked up from reference TRBV29-1 and TRBJ1-4): SAVISQKPSRDICQRGTSLTIQCQVDSQVTMMFWYRQQPGQSLTLIATANQGSEATYESGFVIDKFPISRPNLTFSTLTVSNMSPEDSSIYLCSVGTAPDVEKLFFGSGTQLSVL.

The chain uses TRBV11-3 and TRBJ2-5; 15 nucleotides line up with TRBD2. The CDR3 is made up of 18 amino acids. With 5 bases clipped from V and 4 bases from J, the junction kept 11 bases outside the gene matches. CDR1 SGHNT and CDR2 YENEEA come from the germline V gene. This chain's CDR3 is CASSPWTSGGALGETQYF. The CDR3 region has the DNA TGTGCCAGCAGCCCTTGGACTAGCGGGGGGGCCTTGGGAGAGACCCAGTACTTC.

The CDR3 DNA is TGCAGTGCTAGAGATCCCCGGGGCCGCTACGAGCAGTACTTC. Encoded protein: CSARDPRGRYEQYF. The chain joins TRBV20-1 to TRBJ2-7, with D perhaps assigned TRBD1 or TRBD2 (5 bases each). The CDR3 has 14 amino acids. Trimming stripped 0 bases from V and 3 bases from J, with 12 bases between. Germline loops: CDR1 DFQATT, CDR2 SNEGSKA (reference sequence).

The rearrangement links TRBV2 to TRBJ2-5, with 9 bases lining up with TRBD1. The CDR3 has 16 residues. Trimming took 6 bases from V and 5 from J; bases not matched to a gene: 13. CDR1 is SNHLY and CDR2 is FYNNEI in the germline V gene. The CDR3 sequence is CASRAQTGGIVETQYF. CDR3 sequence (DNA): TGTGCCAGCAGGGCCCAGACAGGGGGAATCGTGGAGACCCAGTACTTC. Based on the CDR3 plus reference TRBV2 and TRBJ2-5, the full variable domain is EPEVTQTPSHQVTQMGQEVILRCVPISNHLYFYWYRQILGQKVEFLVSFYNNEISEKSEIFDDQFSVERPDGSNFTLKIRSTKLEDSAMYFCASRAQTGGIVETQYFGPGTRLLVL.

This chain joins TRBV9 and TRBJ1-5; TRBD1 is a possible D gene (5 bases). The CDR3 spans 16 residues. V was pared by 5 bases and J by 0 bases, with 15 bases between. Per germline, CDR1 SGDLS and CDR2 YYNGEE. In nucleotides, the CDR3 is TGTGCCAGCAGGCCAGAGGAGGGACTTAGCAATCAGCCCCAGCATTTT. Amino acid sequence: CASRPEEGLSNQPQHF.

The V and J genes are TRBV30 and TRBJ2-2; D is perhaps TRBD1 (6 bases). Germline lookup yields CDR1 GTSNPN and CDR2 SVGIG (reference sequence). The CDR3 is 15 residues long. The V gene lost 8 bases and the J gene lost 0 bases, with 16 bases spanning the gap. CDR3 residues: CAVAEGQSNTGELFF. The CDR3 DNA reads TGTGCCGTGGCTGAGGGACAATCGAACACCGGGGAGCTGTTTTTT.

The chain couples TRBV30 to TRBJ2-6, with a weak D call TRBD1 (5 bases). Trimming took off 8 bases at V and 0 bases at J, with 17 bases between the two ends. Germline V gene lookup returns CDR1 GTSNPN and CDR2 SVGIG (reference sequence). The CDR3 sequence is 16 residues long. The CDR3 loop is CATPRQLSSGANVLTF. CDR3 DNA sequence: TGTGCCACCCCAAGACAGCTAAGCTCTGGGGCCAACGTCCTGACTTTC.

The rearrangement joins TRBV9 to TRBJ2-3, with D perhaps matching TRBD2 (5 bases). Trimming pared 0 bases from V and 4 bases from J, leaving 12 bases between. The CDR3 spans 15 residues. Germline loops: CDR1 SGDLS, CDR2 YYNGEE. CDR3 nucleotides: TGTGCCAGCAGCGTAGTACCTAAGGGAGCAGATACGCAGTATTTT. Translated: CASSVVPKGADTQYF.

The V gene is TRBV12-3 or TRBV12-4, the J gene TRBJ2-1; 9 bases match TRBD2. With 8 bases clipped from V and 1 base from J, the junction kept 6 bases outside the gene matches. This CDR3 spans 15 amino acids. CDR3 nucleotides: TGTGCCAGCGAAGCGGGGGGAGGGTCCTACAATGAGCAGTTCTTC. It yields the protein CASEAGGGSYNEQFF.

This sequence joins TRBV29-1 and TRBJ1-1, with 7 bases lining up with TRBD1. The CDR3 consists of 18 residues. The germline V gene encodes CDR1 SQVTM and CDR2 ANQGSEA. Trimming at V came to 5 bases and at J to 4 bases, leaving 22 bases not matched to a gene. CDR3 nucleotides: TGCAGCGTTCACAAGGGGGCCGGGACCCGCATTCTGGGCACTGAAGCTTTCTTT. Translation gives CSVHKGAGTRILGTEAFF.

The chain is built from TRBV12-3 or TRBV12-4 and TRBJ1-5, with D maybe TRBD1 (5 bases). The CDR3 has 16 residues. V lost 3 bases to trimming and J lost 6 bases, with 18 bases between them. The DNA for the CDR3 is TGTGCCAGCAGTTTCAGTGGAGCGGGGGGGGTTCAGCCCCAGCATTTT. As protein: CASSFSGAGGVQPQHF.

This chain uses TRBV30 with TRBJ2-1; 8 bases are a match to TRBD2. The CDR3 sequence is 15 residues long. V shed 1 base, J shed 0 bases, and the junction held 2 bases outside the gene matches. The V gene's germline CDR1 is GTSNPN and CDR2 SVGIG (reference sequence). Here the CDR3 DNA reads TGTGCCTGGAGTGCCGGGACTAGCTCCTACAATGAGCAGTTCTTC. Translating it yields CAWSAGTSSYNEQFF.